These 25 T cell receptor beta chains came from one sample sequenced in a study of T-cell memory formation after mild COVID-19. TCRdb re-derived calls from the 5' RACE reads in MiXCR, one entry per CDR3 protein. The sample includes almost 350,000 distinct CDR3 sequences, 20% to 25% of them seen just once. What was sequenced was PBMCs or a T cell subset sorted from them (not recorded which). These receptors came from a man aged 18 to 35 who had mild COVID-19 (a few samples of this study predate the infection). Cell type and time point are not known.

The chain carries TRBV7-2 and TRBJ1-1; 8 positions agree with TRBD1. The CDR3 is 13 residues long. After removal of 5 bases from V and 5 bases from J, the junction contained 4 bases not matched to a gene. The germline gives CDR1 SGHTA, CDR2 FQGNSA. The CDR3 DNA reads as TGTGCCAGCAGCACCCGACAGGGGACTGAAGCTTTCTTT. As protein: CASSTRQGTEAFF.

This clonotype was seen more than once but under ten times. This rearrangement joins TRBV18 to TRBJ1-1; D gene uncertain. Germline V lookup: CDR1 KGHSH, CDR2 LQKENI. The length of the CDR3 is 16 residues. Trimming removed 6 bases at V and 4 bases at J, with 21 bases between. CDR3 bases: TGTGCCAGCTCCCCTACCCAGGAGGCAGACACCACTGAAGCTTTCTTT. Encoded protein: CASSPTQEADTTEAFF.

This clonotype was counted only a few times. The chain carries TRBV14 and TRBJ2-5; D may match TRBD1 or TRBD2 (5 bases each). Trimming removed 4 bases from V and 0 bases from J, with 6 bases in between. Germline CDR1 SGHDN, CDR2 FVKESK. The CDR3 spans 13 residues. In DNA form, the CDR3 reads TGTGCCAGCAGCCGGGGGAACCAAGAGACCCAGTACTTC. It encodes CASSRGNQETQYF.

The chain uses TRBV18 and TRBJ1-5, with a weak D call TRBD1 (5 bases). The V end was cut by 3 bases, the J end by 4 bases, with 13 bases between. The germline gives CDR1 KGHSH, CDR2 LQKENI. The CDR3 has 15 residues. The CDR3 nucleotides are TGTGCCAGCTCACCGGCCGTGACAGCGAATCAGCCCCAGCATTTT. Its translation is CASSPAVTANQPQHF.

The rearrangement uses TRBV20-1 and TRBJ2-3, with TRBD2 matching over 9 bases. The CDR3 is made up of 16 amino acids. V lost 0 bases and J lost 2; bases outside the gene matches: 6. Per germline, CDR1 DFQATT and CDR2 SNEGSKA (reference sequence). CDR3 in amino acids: CSARDYLAGHTDTQYF. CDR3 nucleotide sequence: TGCAGTGCTAGAGACTACCTAGCGGGACACACAGATACGCAGTATTTT.

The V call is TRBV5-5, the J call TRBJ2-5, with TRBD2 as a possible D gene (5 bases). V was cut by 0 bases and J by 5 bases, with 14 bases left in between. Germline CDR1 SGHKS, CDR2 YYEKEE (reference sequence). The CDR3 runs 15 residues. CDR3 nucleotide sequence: TGTGCCAGCAGCTTGGGGTTACCGGAGGTGGAGACCCAGTACTTC. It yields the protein CASSLGLPEVETQYF.

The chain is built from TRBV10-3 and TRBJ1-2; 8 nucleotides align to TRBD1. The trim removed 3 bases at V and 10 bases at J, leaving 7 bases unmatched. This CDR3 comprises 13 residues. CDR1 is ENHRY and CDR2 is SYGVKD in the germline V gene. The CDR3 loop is CAISENTGGHYTF. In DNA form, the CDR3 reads TGTGCCATCAGTGAAAATACAGGGGGTCACTACACCTTC.

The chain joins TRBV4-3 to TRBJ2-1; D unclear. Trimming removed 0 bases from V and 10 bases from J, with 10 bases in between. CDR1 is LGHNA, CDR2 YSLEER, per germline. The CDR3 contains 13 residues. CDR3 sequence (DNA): TGCGCCAGCAGCCAAGATTTACGACGAGAGCAGTTCTTC. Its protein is CASSQDLRREQFF.

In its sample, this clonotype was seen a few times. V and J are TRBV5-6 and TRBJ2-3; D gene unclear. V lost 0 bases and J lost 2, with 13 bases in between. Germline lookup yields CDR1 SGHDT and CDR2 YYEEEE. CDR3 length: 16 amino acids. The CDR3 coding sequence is TGTGCCAGCAGCTTGGAGGGATTGGGGTCCACAGATACGCAGTATTTT. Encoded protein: CASSLEGLGSTDTQYF.

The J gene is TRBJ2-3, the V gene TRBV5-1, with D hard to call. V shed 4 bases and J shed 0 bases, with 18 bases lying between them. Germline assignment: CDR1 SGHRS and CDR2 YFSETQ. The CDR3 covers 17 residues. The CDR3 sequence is CASSPLRPLTSTDTQYF. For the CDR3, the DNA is TGCGCCAGCAGCCCTCTGCGACCGCTTACTAGCACAGATACGCAGTATTTT.

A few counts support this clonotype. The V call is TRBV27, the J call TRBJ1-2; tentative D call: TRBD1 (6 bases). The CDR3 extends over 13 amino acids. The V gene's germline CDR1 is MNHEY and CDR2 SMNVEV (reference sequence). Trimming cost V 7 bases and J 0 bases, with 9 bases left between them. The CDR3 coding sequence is TGTGCCAGCACGGACAGCCCTAACTATGGCTACACCTTC. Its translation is CASTDSPNYGYTF.

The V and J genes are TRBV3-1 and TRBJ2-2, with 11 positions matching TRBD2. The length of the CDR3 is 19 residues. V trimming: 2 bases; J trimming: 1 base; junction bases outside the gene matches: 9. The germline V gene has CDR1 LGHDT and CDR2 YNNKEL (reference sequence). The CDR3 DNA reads TGTGCCAGCAGCCAAAGACTAGCGGGGACTCTCCTGAACACCGGGGAGCTGTTTTTT. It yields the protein CASSQRLAGTLLNTGELFF.

The CDR3 DNA reads TGTGCCAGCAGCCAACGAGCTCCTGTGACTGAAGCTTTCTTT. Translated: CASSQRAPVTEAFF. The chain recombines TRBV12-3 or TRBV12-4 with TRBJ1-1, with unresolved D. The CDR3 runs 14 residues. V was trimmed by 6 bases and J by 5 bases, leaving 16 bases between them.

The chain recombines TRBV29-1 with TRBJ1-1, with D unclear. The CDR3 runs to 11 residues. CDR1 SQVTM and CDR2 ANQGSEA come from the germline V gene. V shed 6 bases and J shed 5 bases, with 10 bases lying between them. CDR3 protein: CSVPRGTEAFF. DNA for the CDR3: TGCAGCGTCCCTCGAGGGACTGAAGCTTTCTTT.

The CDR3 here is CASSQWGLRTDTQYF. The CDR3 bases are TGCGCCAGCAGTCAATGGGGATTACGCACAGATACGCAGTATTTT. The J gene is TRBJ2-3, the V gene TRBV23-1; D is uncertain. TRBV23-1 is an ORF; its function is uncertain. CDR3 length: 15 amino acids. V gave up 1 base and J gave up 1 base, with 9 bases separating them.

The CDR3 DNA reads as TGTGCCATCAGTGAGTCCGGAGGGGGCTACGAGCAGTACTTC. Translation gives CAISESGGGYEQYF. The chain employs TRBV10-3 and TRBJ2-7; D is possibly TRBD1 or TRBD2 (6 bases each). The germline CDR1 and CDR2 sequences are ENHRY and SYGVKD. The CDR3 contains 14 residues. V dropped 0 bases and J dropped 3 bases, with 9 bases sitting between them.

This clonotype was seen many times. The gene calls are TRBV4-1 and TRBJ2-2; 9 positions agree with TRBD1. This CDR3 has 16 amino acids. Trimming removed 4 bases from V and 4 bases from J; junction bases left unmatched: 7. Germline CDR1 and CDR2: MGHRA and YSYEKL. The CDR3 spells CASSPSGTGLTGELFF. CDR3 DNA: TGCGCCAGCAGCCCGTCGGGGACAGGGCTCACCGGGGAGCTGTTTTTT.

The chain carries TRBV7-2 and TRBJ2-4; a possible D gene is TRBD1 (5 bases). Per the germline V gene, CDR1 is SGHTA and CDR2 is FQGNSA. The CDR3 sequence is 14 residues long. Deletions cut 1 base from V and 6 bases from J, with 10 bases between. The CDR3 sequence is CASSLVPQGNIQYF. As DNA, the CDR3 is TGTGCCAGCAGCTTAGTCCCGCAGGGAAACATTCAGTACTTC. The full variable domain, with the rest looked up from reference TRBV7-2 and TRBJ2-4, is GAGVSQSPSNKVTEKGKDVELRCDPISGHTALYWYRQSLGQGLEFLIYFQGNSAPDKSGLPSDRFSAERTGGSVSTLTIQRTQQEDSAVYLCASSLVPQGNIQYFGAGTRLSVL.

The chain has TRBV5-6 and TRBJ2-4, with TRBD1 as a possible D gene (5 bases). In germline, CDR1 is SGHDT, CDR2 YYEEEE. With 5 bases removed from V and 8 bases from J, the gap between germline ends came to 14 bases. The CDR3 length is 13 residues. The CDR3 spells CASSYATGDIQYF. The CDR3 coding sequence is TGTGCCAGCAGTTACGCCACAGGTGACATTCAGTACTTC.

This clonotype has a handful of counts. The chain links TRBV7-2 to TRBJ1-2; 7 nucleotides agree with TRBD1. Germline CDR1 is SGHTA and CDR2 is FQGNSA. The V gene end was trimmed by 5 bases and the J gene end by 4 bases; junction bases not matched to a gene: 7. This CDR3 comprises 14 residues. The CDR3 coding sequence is TGTGCCAGCAGCCCGACAGGGCCCATCTATGGCTACACCTTC. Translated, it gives CASSPTGPIYGYTF.

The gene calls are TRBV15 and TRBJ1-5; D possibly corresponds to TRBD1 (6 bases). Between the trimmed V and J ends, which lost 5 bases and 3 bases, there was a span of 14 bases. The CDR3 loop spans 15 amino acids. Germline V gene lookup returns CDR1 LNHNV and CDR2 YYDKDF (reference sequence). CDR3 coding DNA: TGTGCCACCAGCGGTTACAGGGCAGACAATCAGCCCCAGCATTTT. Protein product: CATSGYRADNQPQHF.

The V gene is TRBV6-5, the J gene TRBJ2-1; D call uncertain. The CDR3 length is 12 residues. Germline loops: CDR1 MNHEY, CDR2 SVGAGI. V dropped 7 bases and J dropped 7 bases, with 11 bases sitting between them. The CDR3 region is CASKKNSNEQFF. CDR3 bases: TGTGCCAGCAAAAAAAATAGTAATGAGCAGTTCTTC.

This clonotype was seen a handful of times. Written as DNA, the CDR3 is TGTGCCAGCAGCCCCCTTGGGAGTTTCAGCGGGGGGCATCAAGATACGCAGTATTTT. Amino acid sequence: CASSPLGSFSGGHQDTQYF. This rearrangement joins TRBV5-6 to TRBJ2-3, with TRBD2 matching over 9 bases. CDR1 and CDR2 from the germline V gene are SGHDT and YYEEEE. The CDR3 is 19 amino acids. The ends lost 4 bases at V and 5 bases at J; junction bases unmatched: 20.

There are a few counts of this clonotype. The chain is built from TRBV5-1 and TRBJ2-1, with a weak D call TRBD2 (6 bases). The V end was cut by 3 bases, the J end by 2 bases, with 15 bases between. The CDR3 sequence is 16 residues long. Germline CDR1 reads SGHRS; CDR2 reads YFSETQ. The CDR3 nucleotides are TGCGCCAGCAGCTCTGGATCTAGCGCGACCTACAATGAGCAGTTCTTC. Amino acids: CASSSGSSATYNEQFF.

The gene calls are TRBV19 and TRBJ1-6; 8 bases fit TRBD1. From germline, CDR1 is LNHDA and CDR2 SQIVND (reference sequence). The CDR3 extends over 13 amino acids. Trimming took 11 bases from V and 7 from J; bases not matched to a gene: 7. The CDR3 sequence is CAAGDRSNSPLHF. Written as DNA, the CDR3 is TGTGCCGCAGGGGACAGGTCCAATTCACCCCTCCACTTT.